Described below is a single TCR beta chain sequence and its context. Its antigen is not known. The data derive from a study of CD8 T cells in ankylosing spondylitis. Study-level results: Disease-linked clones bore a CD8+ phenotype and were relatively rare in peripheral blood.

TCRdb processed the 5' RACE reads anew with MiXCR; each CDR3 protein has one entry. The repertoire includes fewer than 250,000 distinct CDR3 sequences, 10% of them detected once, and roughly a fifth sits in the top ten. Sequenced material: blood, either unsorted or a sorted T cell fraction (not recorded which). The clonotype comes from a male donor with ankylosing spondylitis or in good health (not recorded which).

The CDR3 loop is CASSYGDRGSEAFF. Written as DNA, the CDR3 is TGTGCCAGCAGTTACGGGGACAGGGGTTCTGAAGCTTTCTTT. The chain links TRBV6-5 to TRBJ1-1, with 10 bases aligning to TRBD1. This CDR3 comprises 14 residues. Germline V gene lookup returns CDR1 MNHEY and CDR2 SVGAGI. Unmatched junction bases numbered 3, after V lost 2 bases and J lost 6 bases.